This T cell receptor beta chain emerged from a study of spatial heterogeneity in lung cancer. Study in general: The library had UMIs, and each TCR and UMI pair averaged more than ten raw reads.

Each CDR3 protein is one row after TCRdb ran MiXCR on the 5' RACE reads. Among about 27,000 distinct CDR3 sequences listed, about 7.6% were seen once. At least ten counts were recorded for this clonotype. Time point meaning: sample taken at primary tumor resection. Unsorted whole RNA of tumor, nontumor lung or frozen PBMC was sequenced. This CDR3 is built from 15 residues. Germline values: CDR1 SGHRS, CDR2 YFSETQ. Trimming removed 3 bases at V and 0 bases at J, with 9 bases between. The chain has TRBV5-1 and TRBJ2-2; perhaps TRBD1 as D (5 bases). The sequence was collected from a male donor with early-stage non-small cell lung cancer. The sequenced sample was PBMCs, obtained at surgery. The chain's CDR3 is CASSSRAPNTGELFF. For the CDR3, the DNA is TGCGCCAGCAGCTCCAGGGCGCCGAACACCGGGGAGCTGTTTTTT.